A single sample gave rise to the 16 T cell receptor beta chains below, sequenced in a study of cytomegalovirus exposure and HLA in healthy donors. PCR involved 60 Vbeta and 13 Jbeta primers. Using immunoSEQ multiplex PCR, the repertoire was profiled, and TCRdb retains in-frame clones only, with some absent. This table has fewer than 70,000 clones, roughly 70% appearing once. What was sequenced was PBMCs. Source of these receptors: a male donor in good health and CMV-seropositive.

The rearrangement links TRBV27 to TRBJ2-7; unclear D gene. V was shortened by 7 bases and J by 5 bases, with 9 bases between the two germline ends. Germline V gene data show CDR1 as MNHEY and CDR2 as SMNVEV (reference sequence). This CDR3 has 11 residues. The CDR3 loop is CASTSSHEQYF. The CDR3 region has the DNA TGTGCCAGCACTAGTTCCCACGAGCAGTACTTC.

This chain uses TRBV9 with TRBJ2-2; unclear D gene. CDR1 and CDR2 from the germline V gene are SGDLS and YYNGEE. This CDR3 has 13 amino acids. Trimming pared 0 bases from V and 3 bases from J, leaving 3 bases between. Here the CDR3 reads CASSVADTGELFF. In DNA form, the CDR3 reads TGTGCCAGCAGCGTAGCCGACACCGGGGAGCTGTTTTTT.

The chain carries TRBV7-7 and TRBJ2-7; D possibly corresponds to TRBD1 (6 bases). Germline assignment: CDR1 SSHAT and CDR2 FNYEAQ (reference sequence). The CDR3 has 15 amino acids. Trimming took 5 bases from V and 2 from J, leaving 16 bases between them. The DNA for the CDR3 is TGTGCCAGCAGCCAGGGGAGCGCCGAAACCTACGAGCAGTACTTC. Its protein is CASSQGSAETYEQYF.

This chain links TRBV27 with TRBJ2-1; TRBD2 matches at 8 bases. Germline V lookup: CDR1 MNHEY, CDR2 SMNVEV (reference sequence). This CDR3 has 14 amino acids. Trimming at V came to 4 bases and at J to 6 bases, leaving 5 bases not matched to a gene. CDR3 in amino acids: CASSSSGGLNEQFF. The CDR3 region has the DNA TGTGCCAGCAGTTCCAGCGGGGGCCTCAATGAGCAGTTCTTC.

The V and J genes are TRBV11-3 and TRBJ2-1, with a tentative D call TRBD2 (6 bases). Germline assignment: CDR1 SGHNT and CDR2 YENEEA. The CDR3 is made up of 15 amino acids. Trimming cost V 5 bases and J 4 bases, with 15 bases left between them. For the CDR3, the DNA is TGTGCCAGCAGCGCCCAGGGACTTAAATACAATGAGCAGTTCTTC. This gives the protein CASSAQGLKYNEQFF. The full variable domain, with the rest looked up from reference TRBV11-3 and TRBJ2-1, is EAGVVQSPRYKIIEKKQPVAFWCNPISGHNTLYWYLQNLGQGPELLIRYENEEAVDDSQLPKDRFSAERLKGVDSTLKIQPAELGDSAVYLCASSAQGLKYNEQFFGPGTRLTVL.

The V call is TRBV5-4, the J call TRBJ2-1; maybe TRBD1 (5 bases). Trimming removed 2 bases from V and 10 bases from J, with 16 bases in between. This CDR3 has 14 amino acids. CDR1 and CDR2 (germline): SGHNT, YYREEE (reference sequence). This CDR3 reads CASSLDLRTGEQFF. For the CDR3, the DNA is TGTGCCAGCAGCTTAGACTTACGCACAGGAGAGCAGTTCTTC.

This chain connects TRBV4-2 to TRBJ1-5; tentative D call: TRBD1 (6 bases). The CDR3 spans 17 residues. Germline CDR1 and CDR2: LGHNA and YNFKEQ. V was clipped by 3 bases and J by 0 bases, with 15 bases between them. Here the CDR3 DNA reads TGTGCCAGCAGCCAGGAAGACAGGACCTTTAGCAATCAGCCCCAGCATTTT. Encoded protein: CASSQEDRTFSNQPQHF.

The rearrangement joins TRBV4-3 to TRBJ2-1, with no clear D. Germline V gene lookup returns CDR1 LGHNA and CDR2 YSLEER. Between the trimmed V and J ends, which lost 0 bases and 6 bases, there was a span of 9 bases. CDR3 length: 14 residues. CDR3 protein: CASSQDLVGNEQFF. The CDR3 DNA reads TGCGCCAGCAGCCAAGATCTGGTCGGCAATGAGCAGTTCTTC.

The genes are TRBV5-6 and TRBJ1-6; D might be TRBD1 (5 bases). The CDR3 length is 13 residues. Germline V gene lookup returns CDR1 SGHDT and CDR2 YYEEEE. Trimming took 4 bases from V and 5 from J, leaving 7 bases between them. CDR3 in amino acids: CASSPRDNSPLHF. DNA for the CDR3: TGTGCCAGCAGCCCCAGGGATAATTCACCCCTCCACTTT.

This clone was recorded once. A read error may account for a junction end that differs from germline. V gene TRBV14 combines with J gene TRBJ2-1, with 7 positions matching TRBD1. The CDR3 totals 15 residues. Germline CDR1 SGHDN, CDR2 FVKESK. The CDR3 reads CASIQGDVSHNEQFF. Here the CDR3 DNA reads TGTGCCAGCATTCAGGGGGACGTCTCCCACAATGAGCAGTTCTTC.

CDR3 amino acids: CASRSGQASYEQYF. CDR3 DNA sequence: TGTGCCAGCCGATCCGGACAGGCCTCCTACGAGCAGTACTTC. V is TRBV27 and J is TRBJ2-7; 7 bases line up with TRBD1. Germline V lookup: CDR1 MNHEY, CDR2 SMNVEV (reference sequence). V lost 8 bases to trimming and J lost 0 bases; unmatched junction nucleotides: 7. The CDR3 has 14 amino acids.

The gene calls are TRBV2 and TRBJ1-5; 7 bases match TRBD1. This CDR3 comprises 16 residues. Germline V lookup: CDR1 SNHLY, CDR2 FYNNEI. Trimming removed 1 base from V and 4 bases from J; junction bases left unmatched: 7. The chain's CDR3 is CASSEGDSSINQPQHF. CDR3 DNA: TGTGCCAGCAGTGAAGGGGACAGTTCAATTAATCAGCCCCAGCATTTT.

The chain has TRBV6-5 and TRBJ2-1, with 8 bases aligning to TRBD2. CDR1 is MNHEY, CDR2 SVGAGI, per germline. The ends lost 2 bases at V and 1 base at J; junction bases unmatched: 4. This CDR3 comprises 16 residues. The CDR3 loop is CASSYGLAGSYNEQFF. CDR3 nucleotides: TGTGCCAGCAGTTACGGCCTAGCGGGTTCCTACAATGAGCAGTTCTTC.

Comment on this clone: The junction departs from germline at one end; a sequencing error may be responsible. This chain connects TRBV10-1 to TRBJ2-1, with TRBD2 matching over 9 bases. Germline V gives CDR1 WNHNN, CDR2 SYGVQD (reference sequence). The CDR3 contains 16 residues. For the CDR3, the DNA is TGCACCAGCATCCAGCGGGGGGACCGCTCCTACAATGAGCAGTTCTTC. Its translation is CTSIQRGDRSYNEQFF.

The chain couples TRBV30 to TRBJ2-1, with 8 bases matching TRBD2. CDR1 is GTSNPN, CDR2 SVGIG, per germline (reference sequence). The CDR3 runs 14 residues. Losses at the gene ends were 3 bases for V and 10 bases for J; bases not matched to a gene: 11. The chain's CDR3 is CAWRGVGRGGEQFF. CDR3 bases: TGTGCCTGGAGAGGGGTGGGCCGCGGGGGGGAGCAGTTCTTC.

This chain uses TRBV5-1 with TRBJ2-3, with TRBD2 matching 9 bases. V dropped 0 bases and J dropped 0; count of bases not matched to a gene: 2. This CDR3 is 16 amino acids long. The germline V gene has CDR1 SGHRS and CDR2 YFSETQ. In DNA, the CDR3 is TGCGCCAGCAGCTTGGCTAGCGGGGCGAGCACAGATACGCAGTATTTT. It codes for CASSLASGASTDTQYF.